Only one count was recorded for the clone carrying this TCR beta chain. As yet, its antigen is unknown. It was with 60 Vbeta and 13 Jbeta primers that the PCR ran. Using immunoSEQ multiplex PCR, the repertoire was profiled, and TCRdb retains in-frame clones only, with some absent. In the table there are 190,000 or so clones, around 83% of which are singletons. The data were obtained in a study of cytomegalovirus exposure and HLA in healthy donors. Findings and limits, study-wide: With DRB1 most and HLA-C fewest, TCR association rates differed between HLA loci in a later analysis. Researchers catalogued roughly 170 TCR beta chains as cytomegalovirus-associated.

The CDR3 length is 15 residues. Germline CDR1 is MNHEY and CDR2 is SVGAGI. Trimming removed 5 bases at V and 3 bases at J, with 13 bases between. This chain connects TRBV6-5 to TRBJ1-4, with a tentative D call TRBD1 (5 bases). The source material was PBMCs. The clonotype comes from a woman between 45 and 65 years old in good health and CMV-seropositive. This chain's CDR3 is CASSLSGIPNEKLFF. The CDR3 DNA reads TGTGCCAGCAGTCTCTCAGGGATTCCTAATGAAAAACTGTTTTTT.